The present entry profiles one T cell receptor beta chain with its context. The target antigen is unknown. Attachment of unique molecular identifiers to individual cDNA molecules was performed. TCRdb itself ran the 5' RACE reads through MiXCR, one entry per CDR3 protein. The sample lists roughly 100,000 distinct CDR3 sequences, over 10% occurring once. This entry comes from a study of early T cells in non-severe SARS-CoV-2 infection. Turning to the study itself: Chains from this unsorted whole-blood bulk RNA could not be paired.

Study-level results: Clonotype matching in VDJdb favored anti-spike CD8 responses and did not capture private and CD4 specificities.

Unmatched junction bases numbered 8, after V lost 5 bases and J lost 6 bases. Germline V gene data show CDR1 as MDHEN and CDR2 as SYDVKM. The CDR3 extends over 16 amino acids. This chain connects TRBV28 to TRBJ2-1, with 12 bases matching TRBD2. This receptor was obtained from an adult who was a healthcare worker with PCR-confirmed SARS-CoV-2 infection or an uninfected control (not recorded which). Sequenced material: whole blood. CDR3 amino acids: CASSLSGLAGLNEQFF. In DNA form, the CDR3 reads TGTGCCAGCAGTCTTTCAGGACTAGCGGGGCTCAATGAGCAGTTCTTC.